The 9 T cell receptor beta chains given below trace back to one sample, sequenced in a study of blood T cell repertoires in COVID-19. This table comes from immunoSEQ multiplex PCR, and its TCRdb copy is limited to in-frame clones, with some not included. The repertoire holds 340,000 or so clones, with 65% to 90% as singletons. The sequenced material came from PBMCs or T cells enriched from blood (not recorded which). These receptors were taken from a woman aged 40 to 49 with acute COVID-19.

This clone appeared a single time. The chain has TRBV28 and TRBJ1-4; the match to TRBD1 covers 8 bases. Unmatched junction bases numbered 11, after V lost 7 bases and J lost 10 bases. The CDR3 has 14 amino acids. In germline, CDR1 is MDHEN, CDR2 SYDVKM. The CDR3 region is CASNTPDRGRKLFF. CDR3 bases: TGTGCCAGCAATACCCCCGACAGGGGTAGAAAACTGTTTTTT. Using reference TRBV28 and TRBJ1-4 for the parts outside the CDR3, the full variable domain is DVKVTQSSRYLVKRTGEKVFLECVQDMDHENMFWYRQDPGLGLRLIYFSYDVKMKEKGDIPEGYSVSREKKERFSLILESASTNQTSMYLCASNTPDRGRKLFFGSGTQLSVL.

This sequence joins TRBV7-2 and TRBJ2-1; 14 positions agree with TRBD2. Unmatched junction bases numbered 8, after V lost 5 bases and J lost 8 bases. The CDR3 consists of 16 residues. Germline lookup yields CDR1 SGHTA and CDR2 FQGNSA. CDR3 residues: CASSPPGTSGGYEQFF. CDR3 sequence (DNA): TGTGCCAGCAGCCCCCCCGGGACTAGCGGGGGCTATGAGCAGTTCTTC.

In its sample, this clone was seen once. The genes are TRBV21-1 and TRBJ2-7; the table's D call of TRBD2 was not tested on the DNA. TRBV21-1 is an annotated pseudogene. The CDR3 is made up of 15 amino acids. Here the CDR3 reads CASSKGVAPIYEQYF. The CDR3 nucleotides read TGTGCCAGCAGCAAAGGGGTAGCTCCCATCTACGAGCAGTACTTC.

The rearrangement uses TRBV18 and TRBJ1-1, with TRBD1 matching 7 bases. Germline trimming cut 2 bases from V and 3 bases from J; bases unmatched to any gene: 3. There are 14 residues in the CDR3. Germline lookup yields CDR1 KGHSH and CDR2 LQKENI. The CDR3 DNA sequence: TGTGCCAGCTCACCAAACAGGGGAGACACTGAAGCTTTCTTT. It translates to CASSPNRGDTEAFF.

The chain uses TRBV21-1 and TRBJ2-2; the table assigns TRBD2, which was not confirmed against the DNA. TRBV21-1 is given as a pseudogene. This CDR3 spans 21 amino acids. Here the CDR3 DNA reads TGTGCCAGCAGCACCCCCCTTAGGCCTAGCGGGAGGGGGGTGTGTACCGGGGAGCTGTTTTTT. This codes for CASSTPLRPSGRGVCTGELFF.

V usage is TRBV12-3 or TRBV12-4 and J usage is TRBJ2-3, with no clear D. The ends were cut back, 3 bases at V and 4 bases at J, with 5 bases in the middle. The CDR3 totals 12 residues. The CDR3 loop is CASSFSADTQYF. DNA of the CDR3: TGTGCCAGCAGTTTCAGTGCAGATACGCAGTATTTT.

This chain uses TRBV27 with TRBJ2-1, with 13 bases identical to TRBD2. This CDR3 comprises 19 residues. CDR1 and CDR2 from the germline V gene are MNHEY and SMNVEV (reference sequence). The junction had 17 bases not matched to a gene; V was cut back by 7 bases and J by 5 bases. CDR3 amino acids: CASNSATSGRPLTHNEQFF. The CDR3 nucleotides are TGTGCCAGCAACTCAGCGACTAGCGGGAGGCCGCTAACCCACAATGAGCAGTTCTTC.

In its sample, this clone was seen once. The rearrangement joins TRBV7-2 to TRBJ2-7; 15 bases align to TRBD2. The CDR3 runs to 17 residues. The trim removed 5 bases at V and 9 bases at J, leaving 14 bases unmatched. Germline V gene data show CDR1 as SGHTA and CDR2 as FQGNSA. This CDR3 is CASSPTGLAGGYVGQYF. The CDR3 nucleotides read TGTGCCAGCAGCCCGACGGGACTAGCGGGAGGTTACGTCGGGCAGTACTTC.

The chain has TRBV5-1 and TRBJ2-7; maybe TRBD2 (6 bases). Germline assignment: CDR1 SGHRS and CDR2 YFSETQ. V was clipped by 2 bases and J by 3 bases, with 18 bases between them. This CDR3 is 16 amino acids long. CDR3 amino acids: CASSFSKTSSNYEQYF. As DNA, the CDR3 is TGCGCCAGCAGCTTCAGCAAGACTAGTTCAAACTACGAGCAGTACTTC.